This TCR beta chain is from a study of CD8 T cells in ankylosing spondylitis (dated by TCRdb to about 2017). For the study in its entirety: To find TCR variants linked to disease, the study profiled T cell receptor beta repertoires in ankylosing spondylitis patients and healthy donors. Peripheral blood was sampled, and synovial fluid was also collected from ankylosing spondylitis patients. In total, the full study cohort was made up of some 100 healthy donors and 25 to 30 ankylosing spondylitis patients. Overall study results and their limits: The disease-linked clones showed a CD8+ phenotype and occurred at relatively low frequencies in peripheral blood. According to the report, matched synovial fluid samples from ankylosing spondylitis patients were significantly enriched for the disease-linked clones. A TCR beta motif made up of eight or nine highly homologous amino acid variants appeared to be characteristic of blood from ankylosing spondylitis patients. Some motif variants had previously been reported in the synovial fluid and blood of reactive arthritis patients, which suggests shared mechanisms of disease initiation.

This clonotype has a count of ten or more. Its antigen is still unknown. No much larger clone is present one base from it, and per-base qualities are unavailable. Counted from cysteine to phenylalanine, this CDR3 has 16 amino acids. Kept here is only the CDR3 DNA, which spans 48 bases and is read in frame from base 1. Deletion took 0 bases off V and 0 bases off J, with a span of 6 bases between the germline ends. CDR1 and CDR2, per the germline V gene, are LGHNA and YNFKEQ. TCRdb lists the instrument as Illumina HiSeq 2500. Quantitative 5'-RACE with molecular barcodes was used to prepare TCR beta libraries. Concerning the study's data processing: A new computational method, built on a probabilistic model of VDJ rearrangement, was used to identify disease-linked TCR variants. TCRdb took the public reads, trimmed them with fastp at Q25, ran MiXCR for clone calling and kept in-frame beta chains. Rows matching on CDR3 protein sequence are summarized as one entry with the most common DNA and genes. It is TCRdb's table, rather than the study itself, that gives the V and J calls and clone size. This sample has 200,000 to 300,000 distinct CDR3 sequences in its table, and 10% to 13% of those were observed once. The leading ten clones occupy 2.6% of the sample.

Specimen: blood, either unsorted or a sorted T cell fraction (not recorded which). The chain is made from TRBV4-2 and TRBJ1-6; too little of a D gene remains to name it. This TCR came from a male donor with ankylosing spondylitis or in good health (not recorded which). The CDR3 corresponds to CASSQDTASYNSPLHF. The DNA sequence is TGTGCCAGCAGCCAAGATACTGCCTCCTATAATTCACCCCTCCACTTT.